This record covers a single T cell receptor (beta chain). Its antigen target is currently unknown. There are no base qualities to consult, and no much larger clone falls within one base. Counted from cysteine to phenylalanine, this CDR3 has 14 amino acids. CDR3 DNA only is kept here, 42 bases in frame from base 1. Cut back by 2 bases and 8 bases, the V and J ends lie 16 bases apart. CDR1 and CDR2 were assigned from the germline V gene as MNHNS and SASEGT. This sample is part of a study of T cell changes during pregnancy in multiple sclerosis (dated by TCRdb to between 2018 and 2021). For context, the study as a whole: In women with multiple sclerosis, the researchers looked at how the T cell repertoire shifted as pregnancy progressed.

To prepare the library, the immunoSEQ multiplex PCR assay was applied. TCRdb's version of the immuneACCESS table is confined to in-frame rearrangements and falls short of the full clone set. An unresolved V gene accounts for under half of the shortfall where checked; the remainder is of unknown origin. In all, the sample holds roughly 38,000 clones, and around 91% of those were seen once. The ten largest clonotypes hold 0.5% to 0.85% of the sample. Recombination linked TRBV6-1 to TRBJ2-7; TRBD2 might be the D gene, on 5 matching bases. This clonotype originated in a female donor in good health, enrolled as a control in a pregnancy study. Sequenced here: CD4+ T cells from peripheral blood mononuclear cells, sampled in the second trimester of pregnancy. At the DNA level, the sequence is TGTGCCAGCAGTGAAAACCCAGACTATCGAAAGCAGTACTTC. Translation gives CASSENPDYRKQYF.